This TCR beta chain was identified during a study of CD8 T cells in Susac syndrome. Study details: At blood draw, Susac syndrome patients were therapy-naive, on corticosteroids, or on intravenous immunoglobulin alone. Overall study results and limits: More than 15 Susac-specific public clones were found in total CD8+ repertoires and four or five in CD8+ TEMRA repertoires.

An amount of RNA that ranged from roughly 0.5 to 1 ug was reverse transcribed with random hexamers. TCRdb used MiXCR to reprocess the immunoSEQ multiplex PCR reads, holding one entry per CDR3 protein. The sample lists 85,000 to 130,000 distinct CDR3 sequences; roughly 95% were seen once. Patients having Susac syndrome satisfied recently defined diagnostic criteria for definite or probable disease. It was negative isolation that provided the CD8+ and CD4+ T cells, whereas TEMRA cells were enriched by FACS. About this clonotype: Its antigen is currently unknown.

The sequence came from a human donor with Susac syndrome. What was sequenced was CD8+ T cells from PBMCs.

The CDR3 DNA is TGTGCCAGCAGCTTAGAAAGGACAGGGCTCTACGAGCAGTACTTC. Its translation is CASSLERTGLYEQYF. The chain recombines TRBV7-8 with TRBJ2-7; 8 positions match TRBD1. This CDR3 is 15 amino acids long. V lost 1 base, J lost 3 bases, and 5 bases stayed unmatched. CDR1 is SGHVS, CDR2 FQNEAQ, per germline.